This TCR beta chain stems from a study of T cell responses to AZD1222 COVID-19 vaccine. Study information: Pooled samples include second doses given at about 4 or 12 weeks. Broader study findings: Clonal diversity may have been underestimated, and the donors were mostly white British, with more females than males.

Generated by immunoSEQ multiplex PCR, the TCRdb table keeps only in-frame clones and is missing some. Here the sample spans under 95,000 clones, about 92% being singletons. The V end was cut by 3 bases, the J end by 4 bases, with 16 bases between. Germline CDR1 and CDR2: MNHEY and SVGEGT. This CDR3 is built from 15 residues. Points on this clone: Its antigen is as yet unknown.

The chain carries TRBV6-2 or TRBV6-3 and TRBJ2-7; D remains ambiguous. The sequencing used peripheral blood, collected on day 0 of AZD1222 vaccination. This receptor was identified in an adult in good health. The CDR3 sequence: CASSYQRHYSYEQYF. The DNA of the CDR3 is TGTGCCAGCAGTTATCAACGGCACTACTCTTACGAGCAGTACTTC.